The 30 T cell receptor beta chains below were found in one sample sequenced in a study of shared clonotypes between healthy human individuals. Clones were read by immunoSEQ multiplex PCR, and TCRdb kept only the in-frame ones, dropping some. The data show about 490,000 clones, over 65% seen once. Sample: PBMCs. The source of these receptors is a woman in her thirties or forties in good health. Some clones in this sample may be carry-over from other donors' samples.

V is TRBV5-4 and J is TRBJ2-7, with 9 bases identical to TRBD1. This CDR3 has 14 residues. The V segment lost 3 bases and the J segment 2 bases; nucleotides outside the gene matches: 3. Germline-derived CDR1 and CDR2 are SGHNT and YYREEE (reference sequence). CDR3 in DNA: TGTGCCAGCAGCTGGGACAGGGCCGCCTACGAGCAGTACTTC. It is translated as CASSWDRAAYEQYF.

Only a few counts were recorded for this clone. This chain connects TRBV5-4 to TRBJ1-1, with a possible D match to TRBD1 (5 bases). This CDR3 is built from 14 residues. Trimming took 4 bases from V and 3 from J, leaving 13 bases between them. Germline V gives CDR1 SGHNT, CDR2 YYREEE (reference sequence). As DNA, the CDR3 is TGTGCCAGCAGCCCTGATCAGGGTTACACTGAAGCTTTCTTT. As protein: CASSPDQGYTEAFF.

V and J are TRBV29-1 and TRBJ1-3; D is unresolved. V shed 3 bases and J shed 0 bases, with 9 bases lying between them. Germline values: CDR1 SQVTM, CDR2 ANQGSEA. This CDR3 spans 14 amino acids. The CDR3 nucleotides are TGCAGCGTTGACCTGGGAGTCTCTGGAAACACCATATATTTT. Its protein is CSVDLGVSGNTIYF.

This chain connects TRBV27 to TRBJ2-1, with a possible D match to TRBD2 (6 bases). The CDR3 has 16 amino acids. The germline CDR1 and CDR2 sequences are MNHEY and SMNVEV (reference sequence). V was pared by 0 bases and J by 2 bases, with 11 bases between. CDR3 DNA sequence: TGTGCCAGCAGTTTATCGAGCGGGTCCACCTACAATGAGCAGTTCTTC. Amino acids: CASSLSSGSTYNEQFF.

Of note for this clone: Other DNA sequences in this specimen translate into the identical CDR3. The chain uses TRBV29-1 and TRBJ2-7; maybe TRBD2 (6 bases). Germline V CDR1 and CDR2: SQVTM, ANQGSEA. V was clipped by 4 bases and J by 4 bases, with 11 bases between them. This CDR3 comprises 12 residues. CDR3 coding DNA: TGCAGCGTTGCCCGTGGAGGGTACGAGCAGTACTTC. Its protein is CSVARGGYEQYF.

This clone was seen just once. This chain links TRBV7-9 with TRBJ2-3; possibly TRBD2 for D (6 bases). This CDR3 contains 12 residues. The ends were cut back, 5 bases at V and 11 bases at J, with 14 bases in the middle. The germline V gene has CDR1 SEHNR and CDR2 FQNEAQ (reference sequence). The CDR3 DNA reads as TGTGCCAGCAGCGACGGGAGTAAGGGGCAGTATTTT. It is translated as CASSDGSKGQYF.

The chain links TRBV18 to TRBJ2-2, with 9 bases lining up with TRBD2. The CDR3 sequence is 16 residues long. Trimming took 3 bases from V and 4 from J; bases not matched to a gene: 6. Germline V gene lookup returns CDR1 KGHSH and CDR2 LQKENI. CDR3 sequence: CASSPIAGVGTGELFF. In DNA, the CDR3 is TGTGCCAGCTCACCCATAGCGGGAGTCGGCACCGGGGAGCTGTTTTTT.

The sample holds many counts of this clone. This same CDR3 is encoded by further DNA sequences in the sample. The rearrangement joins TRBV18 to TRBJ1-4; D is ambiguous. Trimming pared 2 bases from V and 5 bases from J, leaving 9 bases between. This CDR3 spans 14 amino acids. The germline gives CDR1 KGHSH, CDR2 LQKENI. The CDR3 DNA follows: TGTGCCAGCTCACCAGGGTTACAAAATGAAAAACTGTTTTTT. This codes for CASSPGLQNEKLFF.

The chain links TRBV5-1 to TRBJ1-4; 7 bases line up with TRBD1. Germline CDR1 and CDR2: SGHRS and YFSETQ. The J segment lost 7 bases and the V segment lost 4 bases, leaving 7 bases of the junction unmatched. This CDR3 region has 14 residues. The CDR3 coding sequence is TGCGCCAGCAGCCTCGGACAGGACCTTGAAAAACTGTTTTTT. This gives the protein CASSLGQDLEKLFF.

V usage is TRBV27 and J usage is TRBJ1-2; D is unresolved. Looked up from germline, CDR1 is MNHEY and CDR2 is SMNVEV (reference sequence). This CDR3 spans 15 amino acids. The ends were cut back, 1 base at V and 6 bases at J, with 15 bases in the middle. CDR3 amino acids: CASSLYPPRSDGYTF. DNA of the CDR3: TGTGCCAGCAGTTTATACCCCCCCAGGAGCGATGGCTACACCTTC.

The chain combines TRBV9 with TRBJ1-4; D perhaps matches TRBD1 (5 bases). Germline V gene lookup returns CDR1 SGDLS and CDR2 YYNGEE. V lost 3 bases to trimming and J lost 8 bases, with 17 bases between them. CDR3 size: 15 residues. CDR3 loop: CASSAQHRGEEKLFF. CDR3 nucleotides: TGTGCCAGCAGCGCGCAGCATCGGGGGGAAGAAAAACTGTTTTTT.

In DNA form, the CDR3 reads TGCGCCAGCAGTGTACTCATCACAGATACGCAGTATTTT. Its protein product is CASSVLITDTQYF. V and J are TRBV10-2 and TRBJ2-3, with D unclear. Germline V gene lookup returns CDR1 WSHSY and CDR2 SAAADI. V lost 4 bases and J 2 bases, leaving 7 bases between the germline ends. The CDR3 has 13 residues.

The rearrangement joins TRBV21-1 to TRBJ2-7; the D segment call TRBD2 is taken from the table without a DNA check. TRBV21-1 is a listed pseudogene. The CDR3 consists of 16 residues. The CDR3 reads CASSRLAGVICYEQYF. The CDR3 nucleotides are TGTGCCAGCAGCCGACTAGCGGGAGTCATCTGTTACGAGCAGTACTTC.

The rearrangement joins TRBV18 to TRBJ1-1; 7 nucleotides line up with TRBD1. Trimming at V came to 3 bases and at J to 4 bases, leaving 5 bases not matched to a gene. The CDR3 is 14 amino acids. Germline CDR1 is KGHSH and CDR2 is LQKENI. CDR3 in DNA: TGTGCCAGCTCACCGGACACAGGGGTCACTGAAGCTTTCTTT. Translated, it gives CASSPDTGVTEAFF.

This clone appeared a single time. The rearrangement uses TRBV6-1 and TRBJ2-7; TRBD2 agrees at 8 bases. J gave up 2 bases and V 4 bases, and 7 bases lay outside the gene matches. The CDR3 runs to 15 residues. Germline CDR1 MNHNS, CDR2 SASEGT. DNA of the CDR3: TGTGCCAGCAGTGCCCGGACTAGCAGAACCTACGAGCAGTACTTC. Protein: CASSARTSRTYEQYF.

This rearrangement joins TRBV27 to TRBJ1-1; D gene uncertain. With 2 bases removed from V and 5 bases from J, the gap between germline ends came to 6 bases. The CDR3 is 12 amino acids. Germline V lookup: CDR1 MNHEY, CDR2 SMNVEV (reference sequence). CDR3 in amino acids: CASSLRGTEAFF. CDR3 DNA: TGTGCCAGCAGTTTACGAGGAACTGAAGCTTTCTTT.

The CDR3 DNA sequence: TGTGCCAGCAGTTTATCGGGGCCCGGGACCCAGTACTTC. Its translation: CASSLSGPGTQYF. The genes are TRBV6-1 and TRBJ2-5; D may correspond to TRBD1 or TRBD2 (5 bases each). The CDR3 is 13 amino acids. CDR1 and CDR2 (germline): MNHNS, SASEGT. The V end was cut by 5 bases, the J end by 7 bases, with 14 bases between.

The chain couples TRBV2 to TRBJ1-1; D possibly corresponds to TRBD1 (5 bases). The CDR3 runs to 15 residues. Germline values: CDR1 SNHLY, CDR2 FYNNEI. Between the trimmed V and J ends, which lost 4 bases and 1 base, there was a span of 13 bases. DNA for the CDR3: TGTGCCAGCAGTGGCTATGGGGGAAGGAACACTGAAGCTTTCTTT. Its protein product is CASSGYGGRNTEAFF.

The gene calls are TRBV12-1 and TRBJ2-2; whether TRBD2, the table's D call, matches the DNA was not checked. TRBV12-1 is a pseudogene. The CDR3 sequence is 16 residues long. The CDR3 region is CASRPRSGRPSGELFF. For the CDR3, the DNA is TGTGCCAGCAGGCCGCGAAGCGGGAGGCCCTCCGGGGAGCTGTTTTTT.

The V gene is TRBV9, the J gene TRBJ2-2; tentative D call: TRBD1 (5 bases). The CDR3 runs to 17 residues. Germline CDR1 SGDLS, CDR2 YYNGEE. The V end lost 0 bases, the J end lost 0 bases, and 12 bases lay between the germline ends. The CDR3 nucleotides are TGTGCCAGCAGCGTAGGGCCTGTAGGGGCGAACACCGGGGAGCTGTTTTTT. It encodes CASSVGPVGANTGELFF.

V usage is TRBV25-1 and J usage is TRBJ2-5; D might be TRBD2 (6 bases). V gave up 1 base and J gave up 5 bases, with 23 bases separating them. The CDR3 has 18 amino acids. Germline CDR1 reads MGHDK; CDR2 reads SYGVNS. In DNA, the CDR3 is TGTGCCAGCAGTGAATTTAGGTTCACTAGCATAGCAGGGGAGACCCAGTACTTC. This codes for CASSEFRFTSIAGETQYF.

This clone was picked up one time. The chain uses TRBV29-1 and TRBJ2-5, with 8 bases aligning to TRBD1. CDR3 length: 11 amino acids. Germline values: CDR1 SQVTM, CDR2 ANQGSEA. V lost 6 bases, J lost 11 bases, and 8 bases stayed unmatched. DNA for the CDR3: TGCAGCGTGCTCCAGGGGGCGAAGCAGTACTTC. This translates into CSVLQGAKQYF. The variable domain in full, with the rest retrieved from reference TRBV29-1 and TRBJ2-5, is SAVISQKPSRDICQRGTSLTIQCQVDSQVTMMFWYRQQPGQSLTLIATANQGSEATYESGFVIDKFPISRPNLTFSTLTVSNMSPEDSSIYLCSVLQGAKQYFGPGTRLLVL.

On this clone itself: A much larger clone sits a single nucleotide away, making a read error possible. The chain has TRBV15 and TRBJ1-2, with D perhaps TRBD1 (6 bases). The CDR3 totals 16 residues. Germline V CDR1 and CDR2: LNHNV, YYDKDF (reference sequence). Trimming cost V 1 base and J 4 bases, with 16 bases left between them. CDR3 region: CATSRAGDIEAYGYTF. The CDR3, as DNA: TGTGCCACCAGCAGAGCAGGGGACATCGAGGCCTATGGCTACACCTTC.

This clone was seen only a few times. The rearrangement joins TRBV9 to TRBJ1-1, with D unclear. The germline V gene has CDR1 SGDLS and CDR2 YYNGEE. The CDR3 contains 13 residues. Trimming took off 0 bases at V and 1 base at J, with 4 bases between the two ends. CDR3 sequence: CASSVDRNTEAFF. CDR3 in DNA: TGTGCCAGCAGCGTAGACAGGAACACTGAAGCTTTCTTT.

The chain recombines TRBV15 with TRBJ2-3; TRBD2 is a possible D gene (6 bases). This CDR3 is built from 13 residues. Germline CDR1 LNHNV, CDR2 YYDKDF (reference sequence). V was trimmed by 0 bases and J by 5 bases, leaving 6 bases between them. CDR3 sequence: CATSREGGDTQYF. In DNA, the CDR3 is TGTGCCACCAGCAGAGAGGGGGGAGATACGCAGTATTTT.

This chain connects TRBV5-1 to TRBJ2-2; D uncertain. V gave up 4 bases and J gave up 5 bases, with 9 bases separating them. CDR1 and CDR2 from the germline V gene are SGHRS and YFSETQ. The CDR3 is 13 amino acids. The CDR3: CASSNSETGELFF. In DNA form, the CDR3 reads TGCGCCAGCAGCAATTCAGAAACCGGGGAGCTGTTTTTT. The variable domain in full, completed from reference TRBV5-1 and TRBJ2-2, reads KAGVTQTPRYLIKTRGQQVTLSCSPISGHRSVSWYQQTPGQGLQFLFEYFSETQRNKGNFPGRFSGRQFSNSRSEMNVSTLELGDSALYLCASSNSETGELFFGEGSRLTVL.

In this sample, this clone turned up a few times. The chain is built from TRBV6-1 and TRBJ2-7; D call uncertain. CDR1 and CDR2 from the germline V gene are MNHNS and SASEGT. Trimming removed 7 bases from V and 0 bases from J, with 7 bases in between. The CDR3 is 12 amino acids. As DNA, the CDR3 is TGTGCCAGCACCGACCCCTCCTACGAGCAGTACTTC. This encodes CASTDPSYEQYF.

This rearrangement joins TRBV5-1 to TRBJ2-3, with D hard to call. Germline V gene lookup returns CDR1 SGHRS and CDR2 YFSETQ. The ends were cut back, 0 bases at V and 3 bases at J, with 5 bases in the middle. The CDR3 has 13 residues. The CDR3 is CASSLGQTDTQYF. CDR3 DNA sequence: TGCGCCAGCAGCTTGGGGCAGACAGATACGCAGTATTTT.

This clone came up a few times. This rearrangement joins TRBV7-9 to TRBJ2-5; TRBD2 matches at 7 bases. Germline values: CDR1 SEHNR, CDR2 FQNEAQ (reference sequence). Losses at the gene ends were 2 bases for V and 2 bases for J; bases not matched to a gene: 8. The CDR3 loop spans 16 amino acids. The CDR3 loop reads CASSLSGGGGQETQYF. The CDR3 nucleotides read TGTGCCAGCAGCTTATCTGGCGGGGGAGGTCAAGAGACCCAGTACTTC.

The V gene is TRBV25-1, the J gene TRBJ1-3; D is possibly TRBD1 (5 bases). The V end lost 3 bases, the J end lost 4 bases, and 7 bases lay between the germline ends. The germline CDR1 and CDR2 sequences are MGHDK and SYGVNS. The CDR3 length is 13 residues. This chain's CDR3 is CASSEGVGNTIYF. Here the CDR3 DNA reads TGTGCCAGCAGTGAGGGGGTGGGAAACACCATATATTTT.